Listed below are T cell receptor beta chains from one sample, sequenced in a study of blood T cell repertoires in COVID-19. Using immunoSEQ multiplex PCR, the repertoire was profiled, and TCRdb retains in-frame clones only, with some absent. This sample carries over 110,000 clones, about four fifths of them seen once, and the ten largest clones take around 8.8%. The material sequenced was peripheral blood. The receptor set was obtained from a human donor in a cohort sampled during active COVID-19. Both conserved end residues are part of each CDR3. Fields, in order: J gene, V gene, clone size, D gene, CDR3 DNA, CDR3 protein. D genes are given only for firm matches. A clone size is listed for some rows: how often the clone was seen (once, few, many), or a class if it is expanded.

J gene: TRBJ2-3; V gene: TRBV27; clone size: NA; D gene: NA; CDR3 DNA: TGTGCCATCTCCGTCCGACTAGATGCATTCACAGATACGCAGTATTTT; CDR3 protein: CAISVRLDAFTDTQYF
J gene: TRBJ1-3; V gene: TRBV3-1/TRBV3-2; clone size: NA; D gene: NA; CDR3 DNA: TGTGCCAGCAGCCCCACAGGGTTCTCTGGAAACACCATATATTTT; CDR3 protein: CASSPTGFSGNTIYF
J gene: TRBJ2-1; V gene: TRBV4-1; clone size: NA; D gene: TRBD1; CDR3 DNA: TGCGCCAGCAGCCAAGATACAGGACAGGGCTCCTACAATGAGCAGTTCTTC; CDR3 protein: CASSQDTGQGSYNEQFF
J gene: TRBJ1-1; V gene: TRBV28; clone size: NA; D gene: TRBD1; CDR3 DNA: TGTGCCAGCAGTTTTCACAGGACAGGGAACACTGAAGCTTTCTTT; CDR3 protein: CASSFHRTGNTEAFF
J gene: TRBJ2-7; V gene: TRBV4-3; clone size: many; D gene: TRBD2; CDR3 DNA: TGCGCCAGCAGCCCCGGACTAGCGGGAGAAACGTACGAGCAGTACTTC; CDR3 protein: CASSPGLAGETYEQYF
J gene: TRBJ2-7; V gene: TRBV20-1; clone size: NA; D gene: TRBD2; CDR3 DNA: TGCAGTGCTAGTCTAGCGGGAGGGCCGTTTGGGTTCTACGAGCAGTACTTC; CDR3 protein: CSASLAGGPFGFYEQYF
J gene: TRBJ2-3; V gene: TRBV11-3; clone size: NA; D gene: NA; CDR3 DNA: TGTGCCAGCAGCCCTGGGGCGAGCACAGATACGCAGTATTTT; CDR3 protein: CASSPGASTDTQYF
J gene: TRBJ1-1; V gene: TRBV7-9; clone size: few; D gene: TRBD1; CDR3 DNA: TGTGCCAGCAGCCTTACAGGGGCTGAAGCTTTCTTT; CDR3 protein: CASSLTGAEAFF
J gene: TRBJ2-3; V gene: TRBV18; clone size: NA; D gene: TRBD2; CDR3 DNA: TGTGCCAGCTCCCCAGGGCGGCTAGCGGGTGAGAATACGCAGTATTTT; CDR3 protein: CASSPGRLAGENTQYF
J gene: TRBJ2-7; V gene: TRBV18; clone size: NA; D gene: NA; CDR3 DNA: TGTGCCAGCTCGGGAGGCACGGGTGACTCCTACGAGCAGTACTTC; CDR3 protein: CASSGGTGDSYEQYF
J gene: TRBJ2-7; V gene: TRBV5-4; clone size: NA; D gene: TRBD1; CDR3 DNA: TGTGCCAGCAGCTTGCAACAGGGGGGCCCCTACGAGCAGTACTTC; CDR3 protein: CASSLQQGGPYEQYF
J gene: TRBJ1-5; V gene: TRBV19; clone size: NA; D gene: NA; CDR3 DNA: TGTGCCAGTAGTGCCCCAGGGAATCAGCCCCAGCATTTT; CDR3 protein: CASSAPGNQPQHF
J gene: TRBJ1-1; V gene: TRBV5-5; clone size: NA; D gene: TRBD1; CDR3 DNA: TGTGCCAGCAGCCGGGTCGCCGGGACAGGGATTAACACTGAAGCTTTCTTT; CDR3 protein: CASSRVAGTGINTEAFF
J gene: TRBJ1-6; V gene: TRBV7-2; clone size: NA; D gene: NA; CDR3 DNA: TGTGCCAGCAGCGCCAGGGCAAGTTCACCCCTCCACTTT; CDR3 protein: CASSARASSPLHF
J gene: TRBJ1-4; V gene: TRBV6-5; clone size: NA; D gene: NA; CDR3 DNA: TGTGCGGCTACGGACAGCTTTAATGAAAAACTGTTTTTT; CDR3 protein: CAATDSFNEKLFF
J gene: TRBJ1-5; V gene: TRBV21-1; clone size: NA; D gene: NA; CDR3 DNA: TGTGCCAGCAGCAAGGGGGCTATTCAGCCCCAGCATTTT; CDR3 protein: CASSKGAIQPQHF
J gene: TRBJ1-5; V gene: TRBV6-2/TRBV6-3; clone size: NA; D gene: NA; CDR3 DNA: TGTGCCAGCAGTAGCTATAGCAATCAGCCCCAGCATTTT; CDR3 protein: CASSSYSNQPQHF
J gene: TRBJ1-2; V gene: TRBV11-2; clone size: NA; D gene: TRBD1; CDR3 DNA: TGTGCCAGCAGCCCTAGACAGGGGAGGAACTATGGCTACACCTTC; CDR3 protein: CASSPRQGRNYGYTF
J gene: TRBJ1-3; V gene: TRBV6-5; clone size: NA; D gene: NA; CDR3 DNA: TGTGCCAGCAGTACAGTAAACACCATATATTTT; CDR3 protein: CASSTVNTIYF
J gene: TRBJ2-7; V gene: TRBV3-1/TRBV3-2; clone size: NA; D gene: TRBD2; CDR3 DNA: TGTGCCAGCAGCCCTGAGACTAGCAGAGACTACGAGCAGTACTTC; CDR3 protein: CASSPETSRDYEQYF